This record covers a single TCR beta chain. This sample was taken from a study of CD8+CD57+ T cells in acquired aplastic anemia. Genomic DNA, the template, was used for profiling of the TCR beta VDJ and CDR3. TCRdb re-called the reads through MiXCR, storing one row per CDR3 protein. The table includes some 180,000 distinct CDR3 sequences, nearly 50% detected once. Flow cytometry had shown expanded CD8+CD57+ cells in the patients chosen for sequencing. Among the patients, none had received any therapy at the time of blood sampling. The CDR3 sequence is 13 residues long. The germline gives CDR1 KGHDR, CDR2 SFDVKD. The J segment lost 4 bases and the V segment lost 6 bases, leaving 4 bases of the junction unmatched.

This receptor was identified in a human donor with aplastic anemia. Source material: sorted CD4+, CD8+, or CD8+CD57+ T cells (not recorded which) from PBMCs. The chain is built from TRBV24-1 and TRBJ2-5; 7 bases line up with TRBD2. As DNA, the CDR3 is TGTGCCACCAGTCAGGGCGGGGGAGAGACCCAGTACTTC. Its protein product is CATSQGGGETQYF.